This T cell receptor beta chain was captured in a study of technical replicates of blood from a handful of donors. The CDR3 loop spans 16 amino acids. CDR1 and CDR2 (germline): SEHNR, FQNEAQ (reference sequence). Losses at the gene ends were 7 bases for V and 4 bases for J; bases not matched to a gene: 9. Libraries were prepared by immunoSEQ multiplex PCR; TCRdb keeps only in-frame clonotypes and omits some of them. The sample contains approximately 15,000 clones, more than 75% of which appear only once. What was sequenced was PBMCs. The rearrangement links TRBV7-9 to TRBJ2-1, with 11 bases aligning to TRBD2. The sequence was collected from a human donor in good health. The DNA for the CDR3 is TGTGCCAGCAACGGACGGACTAGCGGGCTATACAATGAGCAGTTCTTC. It yields the protein CASNGRTSGLYNEQFF. The variable domain in full, with the rest retrieved from reference TRBV7-9 and TRBJ2-1, is DTGVSQNPRHKITKRGQNVTFRCDPISEHNRLYWYRQTLGQGPEFLTYFQNEAQLEKSRLLSDRFSAERPKGSFSTLEIQRTEQGDSAMYLCASNGRTSGLYNEQFFGPGTRLTVL.